The sequence of this TCR beta chain was determined in a study of blood T cell repertoires in COVID-19. Study summary: Samples came from the United States, Italy and Spain, spanning acute and convalescent COVID-19.

The authors' processing: Amplified reference gene primers provided the basis for estimating nucleated cell counts. The method was immunoSEQ multiplex PCR; TCRdb's version includes in-frame clones alone and lacks a portion of them. That table gives V, J and clone size, and the DNA gave D and trimming. The sample lists 55,000 to 90,000 clones, around 83% occurring once. Germline CDR1 reads LGHNA; CDR2 reads YSLEER. The CDR3 sequence is 14 residues long. The J segment lost 4 bases and the V segment lost 5 bases, leaving 5 bases of the junction unmatched. The sample comprised peripheral blood. The chain couples TRBV4-3 to TRBJ1-2, with 9 bases matching TRBD1. The TCR sequence derives from a man between 65 and 80 years old with active COVID-19. The CDR3 spells CASSAGQGSYGYTF. As DNA, the CDR3 is TGCGCCAGCAGCGCCGGACAGGGGAGCTATGGCTACACCTTC.